This T cell receptor (beta chain) was identified during a study of CD8 T cells in Susac syndrome (dated by TCRdb to between 2018 and 2021). For the study in its entirety: The study used repertoire sequencing to test whether antigen drove CD8+ T cell activation and differentiation in Susac syndrome.

High-throughput TCR beta sequencing profiled peripheral blood CD8+ and CD4+ T cells from healthy donors, Susac syndrome patients and multiple sclerosis patients. Healthy donors were age- and sex-matched controls. Bulk CD8+ and CD4+ T cells were purified magnetically by negative isolation, whereas CD8+ TEMRA cells were enriched by FACS. Blood was drawn into EDTA tubes, processed within 24 hours, and PBMCs were isolated by density gradient centrifugation. PBMCs intended for TCR sequencing were frozen in liquid nitrogen and were later thawed in a 37 degrees C water bath. The sorted or isolated CD4+, CD8+ and CD8+ TEMRA cells had a purity of 90% or higher. RNA was extracted using the RNeasy kit, and roughly 0.5 to 1 microgram was reverse transcribed with random hexamers. The immunoSEQ multiplex PCR assay, covering 54 Vbeta and 13 Jbeta segments, was used to amplify TCR beta CDR3 regions. Bias from PCR amplification was corrected by using a synthetic template baseline for primer optimization and for computational correction. Processing in the source paper ran as follows. Reads were annotated to V, D and J genes according to IMGT and were analyzed with immunoSEQ Analyzer, with only productive sequences retained. To calculate clonality, Shannon entropy was normalized by log2 of the number of productive unique sequences and then subtracted from one. For each patient and control, public and private clones were evaluated among the 100 most prevalent clones. A clone was defined as Susac-specific if it was absent from the healthy and MS cohorts, from some 1,100 published viral clones and from other ImmuneACCESS disease sequences. Using fastp trimming at Q25 and MiXCR clonotype assembly, TCRdb reanalyzed the public sequencing data and kept in-frame beta chains. When rows share a CDR3 protein, they turn into one entry using the most common DNA and genes. What appears here as the V and J calls and clone size reflects TCRdb's work, not the paper's. Within this sample are under 200,000 distinct CDR3 sequences, with approximately 93% of them counted one time only. The ten largest account for around 0.1% of the sample.

Overall study outcomes, separate from this receptor: The number of individuals in the TCR sequencing and HLA analysis was acknowledged as relatively small.

In the case of this clonotype: It has no known antigen specificity. Within one base of it there is no much larger clone, and no base qualities were kept.

This sequence was found in a human donor in good health. The sequenced material came from CD4+ T cells from PBMCs.

The CDR3 in this case is CASRDNRGLPNTGELFF. The nucleotide sequence is given as TGCGCCAGCAGGGACAACAGGGGCCTCCCGAACACCGGGGAGCTGTTTTTT. The rearrangement joined TRBV10-2 to TRBJ2-2, with 7 central nucleotides matching TRBD1. Based on the germline V gene, the CDR1 and CDR2 sequences are WSHSY and SAAADI. Trimmed from V: 6 bases; trimmed from J: 0 bases; junction bases lacking a gene match: 10. Counted from cysteine to phenylalanine, this CDR3 has 17 amino acids. Of the read, only the CDR3 DNA is kept; its 51 bases are in frame from base 1.